This TCR beta chain is drawn from a study of blood T cell repertoires in COVID-19. Looking at the study overall: Donors in the United States, Italy and Spain gave samples during acute or convalescent COVID-19. From T cells, B-cell-depleted T cells, or PBMCs came the material, which was cDNA or gDNA.

Per the original data handling: Reference gene primer amplification gave nucleated cell count estimates. TCRdb's table, derived via immunoSEQ multiplex PCR, lists solely in-frame clones and lacks some. V, J and clone size are those of that table, while D and trimming were read from the DNA. The sample carries 80,000 to 90,000 clones, around four fifths recorded once. The source material was peripheral blood. This TCR derives from a man in his 70s with acute or convalescent COVID-19.

This chain's CDR3 is CAWSVQIPGELFF. CDR3 nucleotide sequence: TGTGCCTGGAGTGTCCAGATCCCCGGGGAGCTGTTTTTT. This chain joins TRBV30 and TRBJ2-2; D not certain. Germline CDR1 reads GTSNPN; CDR2 reads SVGIG (reference sequence). The CDR3 has 13 amino acids. Trimming left V 0 bases short and J 6 bases short, with 8 bases between.